A single T cell receptor (beta chain) is shown here with its context. Its cognate antigen is unknown. This sample's RNA came from whole unsorted tissue. Distant lung tissue was collected more than 3 cm away from the tumor edge. A modified ARM-PCR protocol with three rounds of nested PCR amplified TCRbeta. MiXCR, applied by TCRdb to the multiplex PCR reads, yields one record per CDR3 protein. The sample contains 80,000 to 130,000 distinct CDR3 sequences, approximately 65% of which appear only once. Deletions cut 5 bases from V and 10 bases from J, with 18 bases between. The CDR3 is made up of 13 amino acids. Germline loops: CDR1 DFQATT, CDR2 SNEGSKA (reference sequence). This entry belongs to a study of tumor and adjacent non-tumor tissue in lung cancer. Study-wide context: On average, productive TCRbeta reads reached about 4 million per sample. Study conclusions and caveats: Tumor tissue had significantly higher TCR diversity than normal lung.

The chain has TRBV20-1 and TRBJ2-1; unclear D gene. The specimen was distant non-tumor lung tissue. The receptor was isolated from a man aged 30 to 45 with non-small cell lung cancer. In nucleotides, the CDR3 is TGCAGTGCTGTCTCGATAGGGCCACACGAGCAGTTCTTC. Its protein product is CSAVSIGPHEQFF.